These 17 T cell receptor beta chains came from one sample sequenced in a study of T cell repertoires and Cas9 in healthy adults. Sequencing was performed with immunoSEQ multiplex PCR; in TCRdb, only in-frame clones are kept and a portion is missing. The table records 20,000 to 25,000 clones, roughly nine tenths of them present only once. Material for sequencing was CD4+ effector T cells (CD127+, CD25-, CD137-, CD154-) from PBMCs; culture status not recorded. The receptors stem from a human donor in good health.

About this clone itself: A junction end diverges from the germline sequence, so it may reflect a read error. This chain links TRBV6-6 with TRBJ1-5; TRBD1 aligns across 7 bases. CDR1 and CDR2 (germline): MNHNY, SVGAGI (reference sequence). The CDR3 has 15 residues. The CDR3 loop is CAGRGTDGSNQPQHF. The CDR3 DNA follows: TGTGCCGGCAGGGGGACAGATGGAAGCAATCAGCCCCAGCATTTT.

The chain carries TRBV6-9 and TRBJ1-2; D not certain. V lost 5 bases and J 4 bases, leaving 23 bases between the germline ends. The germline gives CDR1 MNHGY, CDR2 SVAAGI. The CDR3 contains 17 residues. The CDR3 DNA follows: TGTGCCAGCAGTATCACAACGTCTTACGGAAAGACCTATGGCTACACCTTC. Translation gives CASSITTSYGKTYGYTF.

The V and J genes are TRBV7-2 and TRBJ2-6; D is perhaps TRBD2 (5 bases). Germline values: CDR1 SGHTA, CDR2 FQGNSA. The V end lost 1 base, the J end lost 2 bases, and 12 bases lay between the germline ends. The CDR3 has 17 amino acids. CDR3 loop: CASSLVEAFTGANVLTF. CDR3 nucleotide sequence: TGTGCCAGCAGCTTAGTGGAGGCTTTTACTGGGGCCAACGTCCTGACTTTC.

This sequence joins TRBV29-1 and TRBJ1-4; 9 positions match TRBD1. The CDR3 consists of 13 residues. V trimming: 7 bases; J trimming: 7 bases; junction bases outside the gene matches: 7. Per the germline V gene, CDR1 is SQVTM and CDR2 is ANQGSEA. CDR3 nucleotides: TGCAGCGGAACAGGACAGGGGACTGAAAAACTGTTTTTT. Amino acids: CSGTGQGTEKLFF.

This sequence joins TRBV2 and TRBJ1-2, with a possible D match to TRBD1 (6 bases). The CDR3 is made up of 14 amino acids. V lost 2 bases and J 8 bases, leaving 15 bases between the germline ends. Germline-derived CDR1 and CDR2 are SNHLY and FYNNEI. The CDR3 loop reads CASSESSGQQGYTF. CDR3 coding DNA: TGTGCCAGCAGTGAAAGTAGCGGACAGCAAGGCTACACCTTC. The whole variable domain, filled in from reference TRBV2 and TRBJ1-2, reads EPEVTQTPSHQVTQMGQEVILRCVPISNHLYFYWYRQILGQKVEFLVSFYNNEISEKSEIFDDQFSVERPDGSNFTLKIRSTKLEDSAMYFCASSESSGQQGYTFGSGTRLTVV.

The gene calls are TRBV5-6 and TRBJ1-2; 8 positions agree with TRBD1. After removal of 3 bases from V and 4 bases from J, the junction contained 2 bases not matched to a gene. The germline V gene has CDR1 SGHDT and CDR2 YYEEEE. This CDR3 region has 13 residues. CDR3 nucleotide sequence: TGTGCCAGCAGCTCAGGGGGCCTCTATGGCTACACCTTC. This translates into CASSSGGLYGYTF. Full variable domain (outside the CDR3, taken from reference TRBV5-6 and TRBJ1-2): DAGVTQSPTHLIKTRGQQVTLRCSPKSGHDTVSWYQQALGQGPQFIFQYYEEEERQRGNFPDRFSGHQFPNYSSELNVNALLLGDSALYLCASSSGGLYGYTFGSGTRLTVV.

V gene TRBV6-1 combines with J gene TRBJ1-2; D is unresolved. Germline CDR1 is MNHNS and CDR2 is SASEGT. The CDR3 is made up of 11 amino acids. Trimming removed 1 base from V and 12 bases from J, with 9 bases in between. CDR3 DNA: TGTGCCAGCAGTGAAGGCAAGGAGAACACCTTC. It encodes CASSEGKENTF.

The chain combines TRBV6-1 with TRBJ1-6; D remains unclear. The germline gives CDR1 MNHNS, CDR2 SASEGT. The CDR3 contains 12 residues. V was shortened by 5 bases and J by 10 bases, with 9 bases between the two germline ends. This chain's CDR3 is CASSYYDSPLHF. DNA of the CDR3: TGTGCCAGCAGTTATTACGACTCACCCCTCCACTTT.

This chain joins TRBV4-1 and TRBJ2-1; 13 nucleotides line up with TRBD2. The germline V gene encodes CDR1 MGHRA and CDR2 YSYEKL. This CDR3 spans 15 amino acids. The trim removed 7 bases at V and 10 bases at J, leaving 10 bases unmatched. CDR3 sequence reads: CASKGLAGAYTEQFF. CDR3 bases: TGCGCCAGCAAAGGACTAGCGGGGGCCTACACGGAGCAGTTCTTC.

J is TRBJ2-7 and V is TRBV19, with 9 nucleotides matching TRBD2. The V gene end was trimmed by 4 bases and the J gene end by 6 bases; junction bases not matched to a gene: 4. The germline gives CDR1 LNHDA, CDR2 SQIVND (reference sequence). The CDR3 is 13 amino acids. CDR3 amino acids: CASSSGRAGEQYF. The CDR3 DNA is TGTGCCAGTAGTAGCGGGAGGGCGGGCGAGCAGTACTTC.

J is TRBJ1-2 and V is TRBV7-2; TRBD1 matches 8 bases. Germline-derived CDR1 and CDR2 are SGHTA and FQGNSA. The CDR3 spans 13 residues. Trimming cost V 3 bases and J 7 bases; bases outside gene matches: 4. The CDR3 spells CASSFGQGLGYTF. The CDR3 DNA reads TGTGCCAGCAGCTTTGGACAGGGTCTTGGCTACACCTTC. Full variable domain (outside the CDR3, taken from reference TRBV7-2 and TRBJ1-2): GAGVSQSPSNKVTEKGKDVELRCDPISGHTALYWYRQSLGQGLEFLIYFQGNSAPDKSGLPSDRFSAERTGGSVSTLTIQRTQQEDSAVYLCASSFGQGLGYTFGSGTRLTVV.

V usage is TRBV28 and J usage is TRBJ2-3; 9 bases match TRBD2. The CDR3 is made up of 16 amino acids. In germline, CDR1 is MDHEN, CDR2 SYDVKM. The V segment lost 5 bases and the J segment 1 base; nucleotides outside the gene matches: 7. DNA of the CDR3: TGTGCCAGCAGTCTCTCGAGCGGGGGGCGCACAGATACGCAGTATTTT. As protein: CASSLSSGGRTDTQYF.

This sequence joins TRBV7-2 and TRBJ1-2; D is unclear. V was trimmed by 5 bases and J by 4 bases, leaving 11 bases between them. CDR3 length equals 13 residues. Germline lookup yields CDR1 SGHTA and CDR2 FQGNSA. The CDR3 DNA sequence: TGTGCCAGCAGCCCAGAGAGGGCCTATGGCTACACCTTC. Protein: CASSPERAYGYTF. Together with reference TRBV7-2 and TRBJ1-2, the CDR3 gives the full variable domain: GAGVSQSPSNKVTEKGKDVELRCDPISGHTALYWYRQSLGQGLEFLIYFQGNSAPDKSGLPSDRFSAERTGGSVSTLTIQRTQQEDSAVYLCASSPERAYGYTFGSGTRLTVV.

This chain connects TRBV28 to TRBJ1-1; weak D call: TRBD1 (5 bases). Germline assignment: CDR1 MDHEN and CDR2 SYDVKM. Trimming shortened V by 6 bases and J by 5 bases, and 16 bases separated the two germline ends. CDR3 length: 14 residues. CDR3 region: CASSSGTTPTEAFF. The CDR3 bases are TGTGCCAGCAGCTCCGGGACCACACCGACTGAAGCTTTCTTT.

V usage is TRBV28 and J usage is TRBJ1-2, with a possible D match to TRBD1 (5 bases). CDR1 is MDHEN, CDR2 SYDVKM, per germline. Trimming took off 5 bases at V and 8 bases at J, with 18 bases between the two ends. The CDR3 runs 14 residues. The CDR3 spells CASSPLEGRYGYTF. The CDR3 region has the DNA TGTGCCAGCAGTCCCCTGGAGGGGCGATACGGCTACACCTTC.

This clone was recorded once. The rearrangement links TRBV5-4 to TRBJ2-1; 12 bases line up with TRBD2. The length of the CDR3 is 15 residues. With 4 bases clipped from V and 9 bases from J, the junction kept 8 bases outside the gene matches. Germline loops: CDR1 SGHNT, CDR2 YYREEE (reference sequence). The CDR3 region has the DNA TGTGCCAGCAGCCTTAGGCTAGCGGGAGGGTCTGAGCAGTTCTTC. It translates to CASSLRLAGGSEQFF.

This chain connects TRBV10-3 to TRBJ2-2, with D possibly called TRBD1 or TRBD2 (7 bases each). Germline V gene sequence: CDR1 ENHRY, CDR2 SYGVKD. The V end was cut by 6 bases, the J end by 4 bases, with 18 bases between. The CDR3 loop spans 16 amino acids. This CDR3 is CAIRSGGGGRTGELFF. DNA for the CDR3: TGTGCCATCAGGAGTGGGGGAGGGGGCCGCACCGGGGAGCTGTTTTTT.